What follows describes a single TCR beta chain. This entry belongs to a study of blood T cell repertoires in COVID-19. About the research overall: Italy, Spain and the United States were the sources of the convalescent and acute COVID-19 samples. The cDNA or gDNA used as material had been derived from T cells, B-cell-depleted T cells, or PBMCs.

The CDR3 is made up of 17 amino acids. The germline V gene has CDR1 LGHNA and CDR2 YSLEER. Germline trimming cut 0 bases from V and 1 base from J; bases unmatched to any gene: 5. Clones were sequenced by immunoSEQ multiplex PCR, and TCRdb holds only the in-frame ones, with some missing. This table has 30,000 to 50,000 clones, 94% appearing once. The rearrangement uses TRBV4-3 and TRBJ2-2; 7 bases map to TRBD2. The origin of this receptor is a human donor with active COVID-19. The donor label of this sample is uncertain. Material: peripheral blood. The CDR3 region is CASSQDSSGENTGELFF. The CDR3 DNA reads TGCGCCAGCAGCCAAGATTCGAGCGGGGAGAACACCGGGGAGCTGTTTTTT.